Shown below are 22 T cell receptor beta chains from a single sample sequenced in a study of OX40 agonist ivuxolimab in advanced cancers. Here immunoSEQ multiplex PCR was the method, and the copy in TCRdb shows in-frame clones only, minus some. The table records tens of thousands of clones, 90% to 95% of them present only once. The source was CD4+ or CD8+ T cells sorted from blood, collected in a trial of the OX40 agonist ivuxolimab. These receptors were obtained from an adult with an advanced solid tumor such as melanoma, head and neck, liver or kidney cancer.

The V gene is TRBV9, the J gene TRBJ2-1, with D possibly being TRBD1 (6 bases). Germline V gene lookup returns CDR1 SGDLS and CDR2 YYNGEE. V was cut by 0 bases and J by 8 bases, with 12 bases left in between. The CDR3 has 14 residues. The CDR3 sequence: CASSVEGRGDEQFF. The CDR3 DNA is TGTGCCAGCAGCGTAGAGGGCAGGGGCGATGAGCAGTTCTTC.

V gene TRBV19 combines with J gene TRBJ2-7, with TRBD1 identical over 7 bases. The germline CDR1 and CDR2 sequences are LNHDA and SQIVND (reference sequence). CDR3 length: 14 residues. Unmatched junction bases numbered 6, after V lost 5 bases and J lost 2 bases. The CDR3 nucleotides are TGTGCCAGTAGTCCAGGGGACAGCACCTACGAGCAGTACTTC. Encoded protein: CASSPGDSTYEQYF.

This clone appeared a single time. The V and J genes are TRBV6-4 and TRBJ2-3, with TRBD2 matching over 8 bases. The ends lost 2 bases at V and 0 bases at J; junction bases unmatched: 1. The length of the CDR3 is 15 residues. Germline V gene data show CDR1 as MRHNA and CDR2 as SNTAGT. This chain's CDR3 is CASSDSGGSTDTQYF. DNA for the CDR3: TGTGCCAGCAGTGACAGCGGGGGAAGCACAGATACGCAGTATTTT.

J is TRBJ2-7 and V is TRBV7-9; no definite D call. Trimming took 0 bases from V and 6 from J, leaving 9 bases between them. Looked up from germline, CDR1 is SEHNR and CDR2 is FQNEAQ (reference sequence). The CDR3 loop spans 13 amino acids. Written as DNA, the CDR3 is TGTGCCAGCAGCTTAGCTTTCCGGCCCGAGCAGTACTTC. This encodes CASSLAFRPEQYF.

The chain is built from TRBV4-1 and TRBJ1-1; tentative D call: TRBD1 (5 bases). Trimming cost V 0 bases and J 3 bases, with 14 bases left between them. From germline, CDR1 is MGHRA and CDR2 YSYEKL. CDR3 length: 16 amino acids. In DNA, the CDR3 is TGCGCCAGCAGCCAAGATCGTGGGGACGGAGACACTGAAGCTTTCTTT. This encodes CASSQDRGDGDTEAFF.

The rearrangement joins TRBV28 to TRBJ2-7, with 8 bases identical to TRBD2. The germline CDR1 and CDR2 sequences are MDHEN and SYDVKM. Losses at the gene ends were 6 bases for V and 0 bases for J; bases not matched to a gene: 22. CDR3 length: 20 amino acids. The CDR3 bases are TGTGCCAGCAGCCTGTATCGGGGGCTAGCGGGCGCGACGAGCTCCTACGAGCAGTACTTC. Translation: CASSLYRGLAGATSSYEQYF.

The J gene is TRBJ2-5, the V gene TRBV7-8; no firm D call. CDR1 is SGHVS and CDR2 is FQNEAQ in the germline V gene. V was clipped by 5 bases and J by 4 bases, with 8 bases between them. The CDR3 is 12 residues long. CDR3: CASSPRPETQYF. The CDR3 DNA follows: TGTGCCAGCAGCCCGAGACCAGAGACCCAGTACTTC. Together with reference TRBV7-8 and TRBJ2-5, the CDR3 gives the full variable domain: GAGVSQSPRYKVAKRGQDVALRCDPISGHVSLFWYQQALGQGPEFLTYFQNEAQLDKSGLPSDRFFAERPEGSVSTLKIQRTQQEDSAVYLCASSPRPETQYFGPGTRLLVL.

This clone was recorded only once. The genes are TRBV10-2 and TRBJ2-3; tentatively, D is TRBD1 (5 bases). V lost 3 bases to trimming and J lost 0 bases, with 13 bases between them. CDR1 is WSHSY and CDR2 is SAAADI in the germline V gene. The CDR3 extends over 16 amino acids. The CDR3 spells CASSEVDRASTDTQYF. CDR3 nucleotides: TGCGCCAGCAGTGAAGTCGACAGAGCTAGCACAGATACGCAGTATTTT.

The chain carries TRBV4-2 and TRBJ2-5; no clear D. This CDR3 spans 14 amino acids. Trimming pared 1 base from V and 1 base from J, leaving 7 bases between. Looked up from germline, CDR1 is LGHNA and CDR2 is YNFKEQ. CDR3 nucleotides: TGTGCCAGCAGCCAAGCCGGCAGCCAAGAGACCCAGTACTTC. It translates to CASSQAGSQETQYF.

This clone has only one observation. J is TRBJ2-3 and V is TRBV30; 7 bases align to TRBD1. V was pared by 4 bases and J by 5 bases, with 3 bases of the junction left unmatched. The CDR3 covers 12 residues. From germline, CDR1 is GTSNPN and CDR2 SVGIG (reference sequence). CDR3 sequence: CAWNTGEDTQYF. The CDR3 DNA reads TGTGCCTGGAATACAGGGGAAGATACGCAGTATTTT. The complete variable domain, with remaining parts taken from reference TRBV30 and TRBJ2-3, reads SQTIHQWPATLVQPVGSPLSLECTVEGTSNPNLYWYRQAAGRGLQLLFYSVGIGQISSEVPQNLSASRPQDRQFILSSKKLLLSDSGFYLCAWNTGEDTQYFGPGTRLTVL.

This chain uses TRBV10-2 with TRBJ1-5; D remains unclear. CDR3 length equals 16 residues. Germline V gene data show CDR1 as WSHSY and CDR2 as SAAADI. V was clipped by 1 base and J by 0 bases, with 10 bases between them. CDR3 region: CASSELQLYSNQPQHF. CDR3 bases: TGCGCCAGCAGTGAGTTACAACTCTATAGCAATCAGCCCCAGCATTTT.

The chain is built from TRBV27 and TRBJ2-7; D not certain. V lost 5 bases, J lost 3 bases, and 14 bases lay in between. The CDR3 is made up of 14 amino acids. The germline V gene encodes CDR1 MNHEY and CDR2 SMNVEV (reference sequence). Here the CDR3 reads CASSPSNLVYEQYF. Here the CDR3 DNA reads TGTGCCAGCAGTCCTAGTAACCTTGTCTACGAGCAGTACTTC.

In its sample, this clone was seen a few times. The rearrangement links TRBV30 to TRBJ2-1, with 9 bases identical to TRBD2. This CDR3 contains 14 residues. Unmatched junction bases numbered 15, after V lost 4 bases and J lost 14 bases. CDR1 is GTSNPN, CDR2 SVGIG, per germline (reference sequence). The CDR3 reads CAWMGDKRGALEFF. The CDR3 nucleotides are TGTGCCTGGATGGGGGACAAGCGGGGGGCCTTGGAGTTCTTC.

J is TRBJ2-1 and V is TRBV5-1; D remains unclear. CDR1 SGHRS and CDR2 YFSETQ come from the germline V gene. Trimming cost V 4 bases and J 6 bases, with 11 bases left between them. The CDR3 contains 13 residues. CDR3 amino acids: CASSPLRSNEQFF. The CDR3 DNA is TGCGCCAGCAGCCCGTTACGTTCCAATGAGCAGTTCTTC.

The chain combines TRBV12-5 with TRBJ2-1, with TRBD2 matching over 8 bases. Germline-derived CDR1 and CDR2 are LGHNT and FRNRAP. This CDR3 is 15 amino acids long. V was pared by 6 bases and J by 6 bases, with 10 bases of the junction left unmatched. The CDR3 sequence is CASGVVAGGANEQFF. As DNA, the CDR3 is TGTGCTAGTGGGGTGGTCGCGGGAGGCGCCAATGAGCAGTTCTTC. Full variable domain (remainder filled in from reference TRBV12-5 and TRBJ2-1): DARVTQTPRHKVTEMGQEVTMRCQPILGHNTVFWYRQTMMQGLELLAYFRNRAPLDDSGMPKDRFSAEMPDATLATLKIQPSEPRDSAVYFCASGVVAGGANEQFFGPGTRLTVL.

This chain connects TRBV6-5 to TRBJ1-1; a weak D match, TRBD1 (6 bases). V was clipped by 4 bases and J by 5 bases, with 14 bases between them. Germline values: CDR1 MNHEY, CDR2 SVGAGI. The CDR3 is made up of 14 amino acids. The CDR3 reads CASSLWSRGTEAFF. Here the CDR3 DNA reads TGTGCCAGCAGTTTGTGGAGCAGGGGAACTGAAGCTTTCTTT.

The chain couples TRBV23-1 to TRBJ2-4; D perhaps matches TRBD2 (5 bases). TRBV23-1 is an ORF for which the function is uncertain. The V and J ends lost 4 bases and 7 bases respectively, with 11 bases between them. This CDR3 has 13 residues. For the CDR3, the DNA is TGCGCCAGCAGTCCGAGGACGGGGAACATTCAGTACTTC. Translating gives CASSPRTGNIQYF.

A single count supports this clone. The chain recombines TRBV27 with TRBJ2-7; 7 positions match TRBD1. J lost 5 bases, V lost 5 bases, and 9 bases had no gene match. Per the germline V gene, CDR1 is MNHEY and CDR2 is SMNVEV (reference sequence). The CDR3 consists of 14 residues. The CDR3 protein is CASSPIGTANEQYF. The DNA of the CDR3 is TGTGCCAGCAGTCCGATTGGGACAGCCAACGAGCAGTACTTC.

This chain links TRBV9 with TRBJ2-1; possible D gene TRBD2, 5 bases. V gave up 0 bases and J gave up 9 bases, with 7 bases separating them. Germline V gene data show CDR1 as SGDLS and CDR2 as YYNGEE. CDR3 length equals 12 residues. This CDR3 reads CASSVVGSEQFF. The CDR3 DNA sequence: TGTGCCAGCAGCGTAGTGGGGAGTGAGCAGTTCTTC.

The table lists this clone with a few counts. V and J are TRBV4-1 and TRBJ2-1; a weak D match, TRBD1 (5 bases). The CDR3 is 13 amino acids. The germline V gene encodes CDR1 MGHRA and CDR2 YSYEKL. V was trimmed by 6 bases and J by 2 bases, leaving 8 bases between them. The CDR3 DNA sequence: TGCGCCAGCAGTAGGGGTCCCTACAATGAGCAGTTCTTC. Translated: CASSRGPYNEQFF.

The chain recombines TRBV7-3 with TRBJ2-2, with a possible D match to TRBD1 (5 bases). The germline V and J ends were trimmed by 5 bases and 8 bases, with 9 bases remaining between them. Germline V lookup: CDR1 SGHTA, CDR2 FQGTGA. The CDR3 sequence is 12 residues long. This CDR3 reads CASSVGVGELFF. The DNA of the CDR3 is TGTGCCAGCAGCGTAGGGGTGGGGGAGCTGTTTTTT.

This clone was observed once. The CDR3 DNA reads TGTGCCAGCAGTGCCGCGCAGGGTCTGTTAGGAGAGACCCAGTACTTC. Its protein is CASSAAQGLLGETQYF. The rearrangement joins TRBV2 to TRBJ2-5; TRBD1 might be the D (5 bases). The CDR3 has 16 amino acids. Germline CDR1 SNHLY, CDR2 FYNNEI. V lost 4 bases and J lost 4, with 19 bases in between.